This TCR beta chain appears in the sequencing data of a study of tumor-infiltrating lymphocytes in primary liver carcinoma. Study context: Surgical resection served as treatment for the primary liver carcinoma of these patients.

This clonotype was found a few times. Out of unsorted whole blood came the blood RNA, and germline DNA was extracted as well. Total RNA amounting to roughly 450 ng was the source from which TCR beta cDNA was made with a constant-region primer. Modified slightly, ARM-PCR produced TCR beta libraries over three nested multiplex PCR rounds. The first two PCR rounds, roughly 9 cycles each, used TRBV1-TRBV30 forward primers and a C-beta reverse primer. TCRdb re-derived calls from the multiplex PCR reads in MiXCR, one entry per CDR3 protein. The sample lists 310,000 or so distinct CDR3 sequences; nearly 60% were seen once. Germline CDR1 SGHDN, CDR2 FVKESK. Trimming left V 3 bases short and J 9 bases short, with 9 bases between. The CDR3 runs 11 residues.

The clonotype originates from a woman in her 30s with primary liver carcinoma and hepatitis B virus infection. The rearrangement uses TRBV14 and TRBJ2-7; D uncertain. Sample: peripheral blood. The DNA for the CDR3 is TGTGCCAGCAGCCACCAATCCCCGCAGTACTTC. As protein: CASSHQSPQYF.